This section outlines one TCR beta chain sequence together with its context. The data originate from a study of control samples from healthy donors and cancer patients. The germline V gene encodes CDR1 LNHDA and CDR2 SQIVND (reference sequence). V lost 7 bases, J lost 4 bases, and 16 bases lay in between. The CDR3 is made up of 14 amino acids. Clones were sequenced by immunoSEQ multiplex PCR, and TCRdb holds only the in-frame ones, with some missing. The sample gives about 60,000 clones, about nine tenths of which show up once; 1.2% is in the top ten. The TCR originated in a woman between 50 and 59 years old with colorectal cancer. Sequenced sample: PBMCs. This chain uses TRBV19 with TRBJ1-1; D possibly corresponds to TRBD1 (5 bases). The CDR3 loop is CASMIRSGGTEAFF. Written as DNA, the CDR3 is TGTGCCAGTATGATCCGCTCCGGGGGCACTGAAGCTTTCTTT.